This passage covers 26 T cell receptor beta chains from one sample sequenced in a study of response to subunit inactivated influenza vaccine. A single record per CDR3 protein comes from TCRdb applying MiXCR to the RT-PCR reads. The sample lists 500,000 or so distinct CDR3 sequences; 16% were seen once. The sequences come from CD4+ T cells sorted from PBMCs, collected roughly 24 months after vaccination. The receptors were gathered from a man between 50 and 75 years old who received an inactivated influenza vaccine.

V usage is TRBV24-1 and J usage is TRBJ2-2; D gene ambiguous. This CDR3 region has 15 residues. Per the germline V gene, CDR1 is KGHDR and CDR2 is SFDVKD. Trimming cost V 0 bases and J 0 bases, with 4 bases left between them. The CDR3 loop reads CATSDLGTNTGELFF. The DNA of the CDR3 is TGTGCCACCAGTGATTTGGGCACGAACACCGGGGAGCTGTTTTTT.

The genes are TRBV12-5 and TRBJ2-5; D is uncertain. The CDR3 has 15 residues. Germline V lookup: CDR1 LGHNT, CDR2 FRNRAP. V lost 2 bases and J 5 bases, leaving 15 bases between the germline ends. CDR3 coding DNA: TGTGCTAGTGGTTTGCTGTCGCCGGCCAGGGAGACCCAGTACTTC. The encoded protein is CASGLLSPARETQYF. Full variable domain (remainder filled in from reference TRBV12-5 and TRBJ2-5): DARVTQTPRHKVTEMGQEVTMRCQPILGHNTVFWYRQTMMQGLELLAYFRNRAPLDDSGMPKDRFSAEMPDATLATLKIQPSEPRDSAVYFCASGLLSPARETQYFGPGTRLLVL.

This clonotype was counted between two and nine times. The CDR3 sequence is CASSAGRLTQETQYF. The CDR3 DNA reads as TGTGCCAGCAGCGCAGGGAGGTTAACGCAAGAGACCCAGTACTTC. The chain employs TRBV9 and TRBJ2-5; possibly TRBD2 for D (6 bases). Germline CDR1 SGDLS, CDR2 YYNGEE. Trimming took off 3 bases at V and 2 bases at J, with 14 bases between the two ends. This CDR3 region has 15 residues. Complete variable domain (other parts from reference TRBV9 and TRBJ2-5): DSGVTQTPKHLITATGQRVTLRCSPRSGDLSVYWYQQSLDQGLQFLIQYYNGEERAKGNILERFSAQQFPDLHSELNLSSLELGDSALYFCASSAGRLTQETQYFGPGTRLLVL.

This clonotype was observed a few times. This chain joins TRBV25-1 and TRBJ1-2, with 7 positions matching TRBD1. J lost 6 bases, V lost 1 base, and 11 bases had no gene match. CDR1 is MGHDK, CDR2 SYGVNS, per germline. The CDR3 loop spans 16 amino acids. The CDR3, as DNA: TGTGCCAGCAGTGAATTTCGAGGGGGCGGTTTGGATGGCTACACCTTC. It yields the protein CASSEFRGGGLDGYTF.

The chain links TRBV12-3 or TRBV12-4 to TRBJ2-3; TRBD2 aligns across 13 bases. The CDR3 contains 15 residues. J lost 7 bases, V lost 6 bases, and 7 bases had no gene match. The CDR3 nucleotides are TGTGCCAGCAGCCCAACTAGCGGGGGGGCAAATACGCAGTATTTT. This codes for CASSPTSGGANTQYF.

The chain recombines TRBV7-2 with TRBJ2-7, with D possibly TRBD2 on 6 matching bases. This CDR3 is 13 amino acids long. Trimming took 5 bases from V and 1 from J, leaving 9 bases between them. CDR1 and CDR2 from the germline V gene are SGHTA and FQGNSA. CDR3 DNA: TGTGCCAGCAGCAAGCTAGCGTCCTACGAGCAGTACTTC. This encodes CASSKLASYEQYF.

The V call is TRBV2, the J call TRBJ1-2; TRBD1 agrees at 8 bases. Germline CDR1 is SNHLY and CDR2 is FYNNEI. This CDR3 spans 16 amino acids. Trimming removed 0 bases from V and 4 bases from J; junction bases left unmatched: 7. The CDR3 is CASSEAQDRVTYGYTF. In DNA form, the CDR3 reads TGTGCCAGCAGTGAAGCGCAGGACAGGGTCACCTATGGCTACACCTTC.

This clonotype was counted only a few times. CDR3 coding DNA: TGTGCCACCAGCAGAGGACAGGAGGCCCAGTACTTC. It yields the protein CATSRGQEAQYF. V is TRBV15 and J is TRBJ2-5; D is possibly TRBD1 (6 bases). This CDR3 is built from 12 residues. In germline, CDR1 is LNHNV, CDR2 YYDKDF (reference sequence). V dropped 1 base and J dropped 9 bases, with 9 bases sitting between them.

The chain employs TRBV11-1 and TRBJ2-4; possible D gene TRBD2, 6 bases. Germline values: CDR1 SGHAT, CDR2 FQDESV (reference sequence). V shed 2 bases and J shed 9 bases, with 11 bases lying between them. The CDR3 covers 13 residues. The CDR3 DNA follows: TGTGCCAGCAGCTTACCTACTAGCTTCATTCAGTACTTC. Translating gives CASSLPTSFIQYF. The full variable domain, in which reference TRBV11-1 and TRBJ2-4 provide the parts outside the CDR3, is EAEVAQSPRYKITEKSQAVAFWCDPISGHATLYWYRQILGQGPELLVQFQDESVVDDSQLPKDRFSAERLKGVDSTLKIQPAELGDSAMYLCASSLPTSFIQYFGAGTRLSVL.

This clonotype was seen many times. The CDR3 loop reads CASSPGTVSNQPQHF. For the CDR3, the DNA is TGCGCCAGCAGCCCGGGGACAGTTAGCAATCAGCCCCAGCATTTT. V is TRBV5-1 and J is TRBJ1-5; 7 bases map to TRBD1. This CDR3 comprises 15 residues. With V trimmed by 4 bases and J by 0 bases, 4 bases remained unmatched. The V gene's germline CDR1 is SGHRS and CDR2 YFSETQ.

This clonotype was seen a few times. One junction end does not reproduce the germline sequence, and a read error may be involved. This chain connects TRBV5-1 to TRBJ1-3, with D unclear. The germline CDR1 and CDR2 sequences are SGHRS and YFSETQ. The CDR3 consists of 14 residues. As DNA, the CDR3 is TGCGCCAGCAGGTTGGACCCCGCTGGAAACACCATATATTTT. It encodes CASRLDPAGNTIYF.

The chain is built from TRBV12-5 and TRBJ2-5; D is unresolved. The V end was cut by 2 bases, the J end by 5 bases, with 9 bases between. Germline V lookup: CDR1 LGHNT, CDR2 FRNRAP. The CDR3 totals 13 residues. The chain's CDR3 is CASGLWAEETQYF. The CDR3 bases are TGTGCTAGTGGTTTGTGGGCAGAGGAGACCCAGTACTTC.

This clonotype was recorded a few times. The chain is built from TRBV20-1 and TRBJ1-1, with D unclear. The germline V and J ends were trimmed by 2 bases and 0 bases, with 13 bases remaining between them. Per germline, CDR1 DFQATT and CDR2 SNEGSKA (reference sequence). This CDR3 spans 15 amino acids. The CDR3 nucleotides are TGCAGTGCTAGACCCTGGACCAATATGAACACTGAAGCTTTCTTT. As protein: CSARPWTNMNTEAFF.

The rearrangement joins TRBV28 to TRBJ2-3; D not certain. Germline CDR1 and CDR2: MDHEN and SYDVKM. The CDR3 extends over 13 amino acids. V was clipped by 4 bases and J by 3 bases, with 8 bases between them. The CDR3 here is CASSSPTTDTQYF. In DNA form, the CDR3 reads TGTGCCAGCAGTTCACCGACAACAGATACGCAGTATTTT. Based on the CDR3 plus reference TRBV28 and TRBJ2-3, the full variable domain is DVKVTQSSRYLVKRTGEKVFLECVQDMDHENMFWYRQDPGLGLRLIYFSYDVKMKEKGDIPEGYSVSREKKERFSLILESASTNQTSMYLCASSSPTTDTQYFGPGTRLTVL.

At least ten counts were recorded for this clonotype. The rearrangement uses TRBV5-1 and TRBJ2-5, with 7 bases identical to TRBD2. CDR1 is SGHRS, CDR2 YFSETQ, per germline. The CDR3 contains 16 residues. V shed 4 bases, J shed 4 bases, and the junction held 13 bases outside the gene matches. In nucleotides, the CDR3 is TGCGCCAGCAGCCCGACTAGCAACCGCCGGGGAGAGACCCAGTACTTC. The encoded protein is CASSPTSNRRGETQYF.

This clonotype has a handful of counts. The chain employs TRBV20-1 and TRBJ2-3, with TRBD2 matching 8 bases. The V and J ends lost 5 bases and 4 bases, in that order; junction bases with no gene match: 11. The length of the CDR3 is 15 residues. From germline, CDR1 is DFQATT and CDR2 SNEGSKA (reference sequence). CDR3 sequence (DNA): TGCAGTGCTTACCGCGTTAGCGGGGCGCCAGATACGCAGTATTTT. It specifies CSAYRVSGAPDTQYF.

The V and J genes are TRBV6-1 and TRBJ2-2, with 7 nucleotides matching TRBD1. The V gene end was trimmed by 3 bases and the J gene end by 4 bases; junction bases not matched to a gene: 5. CDR1 MNHNS and CDR2 SASEGT come from the germline V gene. CDR3 size: 15 residues. For the CDR3, the DNA is TGTGCCAGCAGTGACACAGGGGCCGGCACCGGGGAGCTGTTTTTT. It is translated as CASSDTGAGTGELFF.

This clonotype has more than one count but fewer than ten. CDR3 amino acids: CASSQDWVYNSPLHF. DNA of the CDR3: TGTGCCAGCAGCCAAGATTGGGTTTATAATTCACCCCTCCACTTT. J is TRBJ1-6 and V is TRBV4-2; D remains ambiguous. Trimming took off 0 bases at V and 4 bases at J, with 7 bases between the two ends. CDR3 length: 15 residues. Germline assignment: CDR1 LGHNA and CDR2 YNFKEQ.

This clonotype was seen more than once but under ten times. The chain joins TRBV29-1 to TRBJ2-7; the D gene is possibly TRBD1 (5 bases). CDR1 is SQVTM and CDR2 is ANQGSEA in the germline V gene. V gave up 1 base and J gave up 3 bases, with 10 bases separating them. This CDR3 region has 13 residues. The CDR3 bases are TGCAGCGTTGAAGGGGGCAGAGACTACGAGCAGTACTTC. This translates into CSVEGGRDYEQYF.

This clonotype was picked up a small number of times. The junction departs from the called germline gene at one end, perhaps through a read error. V gene TRBV5-1 combines with J gene TRBJ1-6; 7 bases are shared with TRBD1. There are 14 residues in the CDR3. CDR1 is SGHRS and CDR2 is YFSETQ in the germline V gene. The CDR3: CASNLGTANSPLHF. The CDR3, as DNA: TGCGCCAGCAACTTGGGGACAGCTAATTCACCCCTCCACTTT.

This clonotype was observed a few times. The DNA of the CDR3 is TGTGCCAGTAGTAACGGGGCCGGATACGAGCAGTACTTC. It is translated as CASSNGAGYEQYF. This chain links TRBV19 with TRBJ2-7, with D possibly being TRBD1 or TRBD2 (5 bases each). CDR1 and CDR2 (germline): LNHDA, SQIVND (reference sequence). The V and J ends lost 4 bases and 4 bases respectively, with 11 bases between them. The CDR3 consists of 13 residues.

This clonotype was seen a few times. This chain connects TRBV12-3 or TRBV12-4 to TRBJ2-7; D might be TRBD1 (6 bases). CDR3 length: 13 residues. The ends were cut back, 2 bases at V and 3 bases at J, with 8 bases in the middle. Here the CDR3 DNA reads TGTGCCAGCAGTTTAAAGGGGGACTACGAGCAGTACTTC. It is translated as CASSLKGDYEQYF.

This clonotype turned up a few times. This chain links TRBV15 with TRBJ2-4; unclear D gene. The CDR3 totals 13 residues. Per the germline V gene, CDR1 is LNHNV and CDR2 is YYDKDF (reference sequence). The V and J ends lost 1 base and 5 bases respectively, with 6 bases between them. CDR3 nucleotide sequence: TGTGCCACCAGCAGAGGTGGGGAAAACATTCAGTACTTC. Translating gives CATSRGGENIQYF.

This clonotype was counted between two and nine times. The J gene is TRBJ2-2, the V gene TRBV20-1; 13 nucleotides align to TRBD2. The length of the CDR3 is 16 residues. Germline CDR1 and CDR2: DFQATT and SNEGSKA (reference sequence). Trimming at V came to 5 bases and at J to 7 bases, leaving 10 bases not matched to a gene. The CDR3 protein is CSAAPGTSGISGELFF. CDR3 in DNA: TGCAGTGCTGCCCCCGGGACTAGCGGGATTAGCGGGGAGCTGTTTTTT.

This clonotype was seen only a few times. The gene calls are TRBV5-1 and TRBJ2-1; 10 positions agree with TRBD2. The trim removed 7 bases at V and 7 bases at J, leaving 11 bases unmatched. Germline assignment: CDR1 SGHRS and CDR2 YFSETQ. This CDR3 comprises 15 residues. CDR3 region: CASEGSGGSHNEQFF. The CDR3 DNA sequence: TGCGCCAGCGAGGGTAGCGGGGGGTCACATAATGAGCAGTTCTTC.

This clonotype came up a few times. The rearrangement joins TRBV20-1 to TRBJ2-1; D is unclear. The V gene's germline CDR1 is DFQATT and CDR2 SNEGSKA (reference sequence). The germline V and J ends were trimmed by 4 bases and 2 bases, with 6 bases remaining between them. This CDR3 has 12 amino acids. Written as DNA, the CDR3 is TGCAGTGCTACGGGCACCTACAATGAGCAGTTCTTC. Protein sequence: CSATGTYNEQFF.